The source of this TCR beta chain is a study of human T cells and chemical hapten exposure. V lost 7 bases and J lost 0, with 13 bases in between. The germline CDR1 and CDR2 sequences are SGHTA and FQGNSA. CDR3 length: 16 residues. Time point here: patch test 1, 2 weeks after DPC sensitization. Treatment specified: therapeutic diphenylcyclopropenone sensitization with weekly scalp DPC. At least ten counts were recorded for this clonotype. As the library was built, unique molecular identifiers were attached to individual cDNA molecules. One entry per CDR3 protein results from TCRdb running MiXCR on the RACE reads. The profile covers roughly 360,000 distinct CDR3 sequences, with roughly 5% appearing a single time and approximately 2.1% taken by the ten largest.

The J gene is TRBJ2-6, the V gene TRBV7-2; D remains unclear. The input for sequencing was whole blood, taken in connection with sensitization to the hapten diphenylcyclopropenone (DPC). The receptor was isolated from a woman aged 45 to 65 with alopecia areata. Some clones in this sample may be carry-over from other donors' samples. The CDR3 reads CASIRPGLSGANVLTF. The CDR3 region has the DNA TGTGCCAGCATCCGGCCCGGCCTCTCTGGGGCCAACGTCCTGACTTTC.